This record covers a single T cell receptor (beta chain). Its target is not known. An Oncomine TCR Beta short-read assay was used to sequence the DNA from cultured CD4+ T cells. TCRdb called the PCR reads again in MiXCR, with one record for every CDR3 protein. The sample has under 15,000 distinct CDR3 sequences, 61% seen once. The sample comes from a study of vaccination and CD4 T cells after COVID-19. Study results and limitations: Within convalescent individuals, 304 out of 307 vaccine-specific clones proved to be spike mono-reactive. Median SARS-CoV-2-reactive clonotypes rose from about 20 to 38, not significantly.

The CDR3 runs to 14 residues. The germline V gene encodes CDR1 LNHDA and CDR2 SQIVND (reference sequence). The germline V and J ends were trimmed by 3 bases and 4 bases, with 10 bases remaining between them. The sample's treatment: roughly 10-day PBMC culture with coronavirus spike peptide pools or control peptides (ViraFEST assay). With peptide pools, ViraFEST first expanded antigen-specific T cells and afterwards sequenced their TCRs. J is TRBJ1-3 and V is TRBV19, with no clear D. This sequence was found in a human donor who had recovered from COVID-19. The sequencing sample was made of CD4+ T cells from blood, cultured in vitro. This CDR3 is CASSMVRAGNTIYF. The CDR3 DNA is TGTGCCAGTAGTATGGTTCGGGCAGGAAACACCATATATTTT.